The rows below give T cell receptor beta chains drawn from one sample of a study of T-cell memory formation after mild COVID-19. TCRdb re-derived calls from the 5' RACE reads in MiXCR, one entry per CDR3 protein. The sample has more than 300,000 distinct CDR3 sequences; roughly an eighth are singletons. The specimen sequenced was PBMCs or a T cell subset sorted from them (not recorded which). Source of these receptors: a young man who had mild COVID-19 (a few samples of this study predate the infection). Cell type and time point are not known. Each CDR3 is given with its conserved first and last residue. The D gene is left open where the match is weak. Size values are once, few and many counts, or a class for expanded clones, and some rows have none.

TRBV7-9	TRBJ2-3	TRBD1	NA	TGTGCCAGCAGCTTAACAGGGGGCTTGGGAGATACGCAGTATTTT	CASSLTGGLGDTQYF
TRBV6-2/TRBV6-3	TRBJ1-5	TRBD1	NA	TGTGCCAGCAGTTACACGTGGACAGGGGTTACTCAATCTTATCAGCCCCAGCATTTT	CASSYTWTGVTQSYQPQHF
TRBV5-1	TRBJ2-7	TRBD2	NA	TGCGCCAGCAGGGGCGGGCTAGCGGTCTACGAGCAGTACTTC	CASRGGLAVYEQYF
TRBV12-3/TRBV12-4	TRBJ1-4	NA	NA	TGTGCCAGCAGCTGGAATGAAAAACTGTTTTTT	CASSWNEKLFF
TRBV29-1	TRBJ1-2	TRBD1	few	TGCAGCGTTGCGGGACAGGGGGTAGCCTATGGCTACACCTTC	CSVAGQGVAYGYTF
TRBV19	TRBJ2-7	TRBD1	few	TGTGCCAGTAGCATGACAGGGGGCGAGCAGTACTTC	CASSMTGGEQYF
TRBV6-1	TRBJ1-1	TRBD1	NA	TGTGCCAGCAGTGAAGAGGGAGGGGGCGCAGTCACTGAAGCTTTCTTT	CASSEEGGGAVTEAFF
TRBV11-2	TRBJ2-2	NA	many	TGTGCCAGCAGCTTAAGGGTACTAGCTAACACCGGGGAGCTGTTTTTT	CASSLRVLANTGELFF
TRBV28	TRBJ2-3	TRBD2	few	TGTGCCAGCGAATTTAGCGGGGGTCTTGATACGCAGTATTTT	CASEFSGGLDTQYF
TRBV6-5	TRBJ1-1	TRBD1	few	TGTGCCAGCAGACGACAGGGGGGCGGAACTGAAGCTTTCTTT	CASRRQGGGTEAFF
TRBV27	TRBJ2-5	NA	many	TGTGCCAGCAGTTCTCGATTCGGGACCCAGTACTTC	CASSSRFGTQYF
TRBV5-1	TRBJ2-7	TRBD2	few	TGCGCCAGCAGCTTGGTCGGCGGGGGAACCTACGAGCAGTACTTC	CASSLVGGGTYEQYF
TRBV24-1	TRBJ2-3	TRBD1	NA	TGTGCCACCAGTGATGCCACACGAGGGGGCCAGACAGATACGCAGTATTTT	CATSDATRGGQTDTQYF
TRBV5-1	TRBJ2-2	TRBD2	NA	TGCGCCAGCGCCCCGGTAGCGGGGACAAACACCGGGGAGCTGTTTTTT	CASAPVAGTNTGELFF
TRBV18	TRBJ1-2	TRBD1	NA	TGTGCCAGCTCACCCCAAGGACAGGGCTTGGGCTACACCTTC	CASSPQGQGLGYTF
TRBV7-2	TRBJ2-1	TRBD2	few	TGTGCCAGCAGCTTCGGGGGGTTTGAGCAGTTCTTC	CASSFGGFEQFF
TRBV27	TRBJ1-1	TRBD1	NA	TGTGCCAGCAGCCTTCGACAGGGTGAAGCTTTCTTT	CASSLRQGEAFF
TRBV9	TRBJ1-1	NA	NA	TGTGCCAGCAGCGTAGAGCCACTTAGGACTGAAGCTTTCTTT	CASSVEPLRTEAFF
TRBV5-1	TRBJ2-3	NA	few	TGCGCCAGCCGGGTAGGGTTGGGATCCACAGATACGCAGTATTTT	CASRVGLGSTDTQYF
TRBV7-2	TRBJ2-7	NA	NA	TGTGCCAGCAGCTTGAAGGCTCCCGAGCAGTACTTC	CASSLKAPEQYF
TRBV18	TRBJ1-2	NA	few	TGTGCCAGCTCACCACAGCCTAACTATGGCTACACCTTC	CASSPQPNYGYTF
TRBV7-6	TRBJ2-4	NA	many	TGTGCCAGCAGCCCCCTGGAAGGGGTCAAAAACATTCAGTACTTC	CASSPLEGVKNIQYF
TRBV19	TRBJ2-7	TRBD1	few	TGTGCCAGTAGTGCCCACGACCCGGACAGGGGGCCCTACGAGCAGTACTTC	CASSAHDPDRGPYEQYF
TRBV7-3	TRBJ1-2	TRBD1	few	TGTGCCAGCAGCCCAACAGGGGTACAGAGGGGCTACACCTTC	CASSPTGVQRGYTF
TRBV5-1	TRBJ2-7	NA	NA	TGCGCCAGCAGCCCCGGACTATCCGTGGCTTCCGAGCAGTACTTC	CASSPGLSVASEQYF
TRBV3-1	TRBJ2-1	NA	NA	TGTGCCAGCAGCCCCAAATTTCAGGGAAATGAGCAGTTCTTC	CASSPKFQGNEQFF
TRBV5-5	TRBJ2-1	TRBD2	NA	TGTGCCAGCAGCTTCCGCCTAGCGGGGGGGGGTGAGCAGTTCTTC	CASSFRLAGGGEQFF
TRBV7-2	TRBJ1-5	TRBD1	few	TGTGCCAGCAGCTTGGACAGGGCTATCAATCAGCCCCAGCATTTT	CASSLDRAINQPQHF
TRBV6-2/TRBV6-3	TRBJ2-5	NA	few	TGTGCCAGCAGTTACAATCCAGAGTCGGGGAACCAAGAGACCCAGTACTTC	CASSYNPESGNQETQYF
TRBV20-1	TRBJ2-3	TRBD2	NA	TGCAGTGCTCTGGGACTAGCGGGGCACGGAGATACGCAGTATTTT	CSALGLAGHGDTQYF
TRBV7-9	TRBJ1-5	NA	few	TGTGCCAGCAGCTTAGCTTCAGGATATCAGCCCCAGCATTTT	CASSLASGYQPQHF
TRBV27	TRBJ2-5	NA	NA	TGTGCCAGCAGTTTCCGGGGGTGGGAGACCCAGTACTTC	CASSFRGWETQYF
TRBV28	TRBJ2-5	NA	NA	TGTGCCAGCAGATCACGTCGGGGGCCCGAGACCCAGTACTTC	CASRSRRGPETQYF
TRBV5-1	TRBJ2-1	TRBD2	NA	TGCGCCAGCAGCTTCGGACTAGCCTTCTACAATGAGCAGTTCTTC	CASSFGLAFYNEQFF
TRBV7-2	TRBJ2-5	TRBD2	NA	TGTGCCAGCAGCTCCTGGACTAGCGGGGGGGTGGAGACCCAGTACTTC	CASSSWTSGGVETQYF
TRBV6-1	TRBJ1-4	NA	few	TGTGCCAGCAGTCCCCGGGCAGGTATTAATGAAAAACTGTTTTTT	CASSPRAGINEKLFF
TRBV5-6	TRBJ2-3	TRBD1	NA	TGTGCCAGCAGCGTAGGGGACAGGATAATGGGGTCGCAGTATTTT	CASSVGDRIMGSQYF
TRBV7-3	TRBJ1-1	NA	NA	TGTGCCAGCAGCTTAACCCAAACGCCGAGGATCTTCTCTGAAGCTTTCTTT	CASSLTQTPRIFSEAFF
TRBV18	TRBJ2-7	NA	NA	TGTGCCAGCTCACCCGGGACGGCGGCCTACGAGCAGTACTTC	CASSPGTAAYEQYF
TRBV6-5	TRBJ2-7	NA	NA	TGTGCCAGCAGCTACAGGACGACCTACGAGCAGTACTTC	CASSYRTTYEQYF
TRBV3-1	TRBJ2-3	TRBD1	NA	TGTGCCAGCAGCCACCGTCGGACAGGTCGAACAGATACGCAGTATTTT	CASSHRRTGRTDTQYF
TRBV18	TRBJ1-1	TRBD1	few	TGTGCCAGCTCACCCCGGGACAGGAACACTGAAGCTTTCTTT	CASSPRDRNTEAFF